This T cell receptor (beta chain) derives from a study of blood T cell repertoires in COVID-19. Overall study context: Specimens from acute and convalescent COVID-19 originated in the United States, Italy and Spain. Nucleic acid was either cDNA or gDNA, and it came from T cells, B-cell-depleted T cells, or PBMCs.

Original processing notes: It was from reference gene primer amplification that nucleated cell counts were estimated. Assay used: immunoSEQ multiplex PCR; TCRdb lists only in-frame clones, some missing. Clone size and V and J calls were adopted from that table, with D and trimming inferred from the DNA. This repertoire shows about 190,000 clones, roughly 80% found once; its top ten account for around an eighth. The sequenced sample was peripheral blood. This TCR was recovered from a woman aged 45-65 years with acute or convalescent COVID-19.

CDR3 protein: CASSPQASYNSPLHF. The CDR3 DNA sequence: TGTGCCAGCAGCCCCCAGGCCTCCTATAATTCACCCCTCCACTTT. The chain is built from TRBV7-2 and TRBJ1-6; D uncertain. Germline lookup yields CDR1 SGHTA and CDR2 FQGNSA. V was trimmed by 5 bases and J by 0 bases, leaving 8 bases between them. This CDR3 spans 15 amino acids.